The rows below give T cell receptor beta chains drawn from one sample of a study of shared clonotypes between healthy human individuals. Measured with immunoSEQ multiplex PCR; TCRdb has only the in-frame clones, and not every one. This table holds about 490,000 clones, about three quarters found once. Sample: PBMCs. The receptors come from a middle-aged woman in good health. Some clones in this sample may be carry-over from other donors' samples. CDR3s include the opening cysteine and the closing phenylalanine or tryptophan. A D gene is named only where the DNA matches it firmly. Not every row has a clone size; where given, it reads once, few, many or a size class.

size,V,J,D,CDR3,DNA
.,TRBV30,TRBJ1-5,.,CAWTHPGPSQPQHF,TGTGCCTGGACCCACCCGGGGCCCAGTCAGCCCCAGCATTTT
.,TRBV30,TRBJ2-5,.,CARRSDTQETQYF,TGTGCCCGCCGTTCGGACACCCAAGAGACCCAGTACTTC
.,TRBV30,TRBJ2-1,TRBD2,CAWSPGTSGNNEQFF,TGTGCCTGGAGTCCCGGGACTAGCGGGAACAATGAGCAGTTCTTC
.,TRBV7-9,TRBJ1-3,.,CASSLGVSGNTIYF,TGTGCCAGCAGCCTAGGGGTCTCTGGAAACACCATATATTTT
many,TRBV11-2,TRBJ1-2,.,CASSSLGGGYTF,TGTGCCAGCAGCTCTTTGGGGGGCGGCTACACCTTC
.,TRBV28,TRBJ2-7,.,CASRPVTGTYEQYF,TGTGCCAGCAGGCCCGTGACGGGAACCTACGAGCAGTACTTC
.,TRBV7-2,TRBJ2-7,.,CASSLTGTVSYEQYF,TGTGCCAGCAGCTTAACCGGGACGGTTTCCTACGAGCAGTACTTC
.,TRBV7-9,TRBJ2-4,.,CASSSVWGENIQYF,TGTGCCAGCAGCTCCGTTTGGGGGGAAAACATTCAGTACTTC
.,TRBV28,TRBJ2-4,.,CASSLTFVAKNIQYF,TGTGCCAGCAGTTTAACGTTTGTAGCCAAAAACATTCAGTACTTC
.,TRBV18,TRBJ1-2,.,CASSPGVGNYGYTF,TGTGCCAGCTCACCAGGGGTCGGAAACTATGGCTACACCTTC
.,TRBV11-1,TRBJ2-7,.,CASSLGSYEQYF,TGTGCCAGCAGCTTAGGGTCCTACGAGCAGTACTTC
.,TRBV6-1,TRBJ2-4,TRBD2,CASSDQREVGGLAKNIQYF,TGTGCCAGCAGTGACCAGCGGGAGGTAGGCGGCCTCGCCAAAAACATTCAGTACTTC
.,TRBV28,TRBJ2-6,TRBD1,CASSFTGTARNRGANVLTF,TGTGCCAGCAGTTTTACAGGGACAGCCCGTAATAGAGGGGCCAACGTCCTGACTTTC
.,TRBV30,TRBJ2-1,TRBD2,CAWSVGGVYNEQFF,TGTGCCTGGAGTGTTGGGGGGGTTTACAATGAGCAGTTCTTC
few,TRBV25-1,TRBJ1-1,.,CASSRRGTEAFF,TGTGCCAGCAGCAGGCGGGGAACTGAAGCTTTCTTT
.,TRBV6-6,TRBJ1-5,.,CASSYIGAQPQHF,TGTGCCAGCAGTTACATCGGGGCCCAGCCCCAGCATTTT
few,TRBV10-2,TRBJ2-5,.,CASTQQGETQYF,TGCGCCAGCACTCAGCAGGGAGAGACCCAGTACTTC
.,TRBV18,TRBJ1-4,.,CASSHGAEDEKLFF,TGTGCCAGCTCACATGGGGCAGAGGATGAAAAACTGTTTTTT
.,TRBV9,TRBJ2-5,TRBD2,CASSSPSGTIRETQYF,TGTGCCAGCAGCTCCCCTAGCGGGACTATTCGAGAGACCCAGTACTTC
.,TRBV2,TRBJ1-2,.,CASSASPFYGYTF,TGTGCCAGCAGTGCTTCCCCCTTCTATGGCTACACCTTC
many,TRBV11-1,TRBJ2-1,TRBD2,CASSLSGLVYGEQFF,TGTGCCAGCAGCTTATCGGGACTAGTCTATGGTGAGCAGTTCTTC
.,TRBV10-3,TRBJ2-2,.,CAISEPNDARGGELFF,TGTGCCATCAGTGAGCCAAACGACGCGAGGGGCGGGGAGCTGTTTTTT
.,TRBV7-2,TRBJ2-3,.,CASSLGGGAADTQYF,TGTGCCAGCAGCTTAGGCGGGGGCGCCGCAGATACGCAGTATTTT
.,TRBV25-1,TRBJ1-2,TRBD1,CASSATGGTWGYTF,TGTGCCAGCAGTGCGACAGGGGGGACGTGGGGCTACACCTTC
once,TRBV25-1,TRBJ2-5,.,CASSERGREQYF,TGTGCCAGCAGTGAGCGGGGGCGGGAGCAGTACTTC
.,TRBV19,TRBJ1-1,.,CASSIYSVNTEAFF,TGTGCCAGTAGTATTTACAGCGTGAACACTGAAGCTTTCTTT
.,TRBV21-1,TRBJ2-7,.,CASSTYLWGQGQGEQYF,TGTGCCAGCAGCACCTACCTATGGGGACAGGGGCAGGGGGAGCAGTACTTC
.,TRBV4-1,TRBJ2-1,TRBD2,CASSPPGLAGPYEQFF,TGCGCCAGCAGCCCCCCGGGACTAGCGGGACCTTATGAGCAGTTCTTC
.,TRBV19,TRBJ1-4,.,CASSTGQIPTNEKLFF,TGTGCCAGTAGTACCGGACAGATACCAACTAATGAAAAACTGTTTTTT
.,TRBV25-1,TRBJ1-5,.,CASSEGGAGNQPQHF,TGTGCCAGCAGTGAGGGGGGCGCGGGCAATCAGCCCCAGCATTTT
few,TRBV6-5,TRBJ1-3,.,CASSYSIPGSGNTIYF,TGTGCCAGCAGTTACTCGATACCCGGGTCAGGAAACACCATATATTTT
.,TRBV29-1,TRBJ1-1,.,CSVAARGREAFF,TGCAGCGTAGCGGCCAGGGGCCGTGAAGCTTTCTTT
.,TRBV29-1,TRBJ1-4,TRBD1,CSVDSGTAANEKLFF,TGCAGCGTTGACTCCGGGACAGCTGCTAATGAAAAACTGTTTTTT
.,TRBV28,TRBJ2-3,TRBD2,CASSPGGRGTDTQYF,TGTGCCAGCAGTCCCGGTGGGAGGGGCACAGATACGCAGTATTTT
.,TRBV19,TRBJ2-5,TRBD2,CASSMDVTGGPGETQYF,TGTGCCAGTAGTATGGACGTAACGGGAGGGCCGGGAGAGACCCAGTACTTC
.,TRBV29-1,TRBJ2-7,TRBD1,CSVAGTASYEQYF,TGCAGCGTTGCTGGGACAGCCTCCTACGAGCAGTACTTC
.,TRBV6-4,TRBJ2-3,TRBD1,CASSDWTGQAPGGDLGTDTQYF,TGTGCCAGCAGTGACTGGACGGGACAGGCCCCTGGGGGAGATTTGGGCACAGATACGCAGTATTTT
.,TRBV6-4,TRBJ1-2,.,CASSDVGPLKLFF,TGTGCCAGCAGTGACGTAGGCCCCCTGAAACTTTTCTTC
many,TRBV29-1,TRBJ1-2,.,CSVEDRRVGGYTF,TGCAGCGTTGAAGACCGGAGGGTAGGTGGCTACACCTTC
.,TRBV2,TRBJ1-3,.,CASSEEQGPHSGNTIYF,TGTGCCAGCAGTGAGGAGCAGGGTCCCCACTCTGGAAACACCATATATTTT
.,TRBV14,TRBJ2-5,.,CASSQGYQNKGETQYF,TGTGCCAGCAGCCAAGGGTACCAAAATAAGGGAGAGACCCAGTACTTC
.,TRBV7-9,TRBJ2-5,.,CASSLALGQGMSVETQYF,TGTGCCAGCAGCTTAGCGTTAGGACAAGGGATGTCGGTAGAGACCCAGTACTTC